This TCR beta chain was sequenced for a study of long-term antiretroviral therapy in people with HIV. Findings and limits, study-wide: Repertoires from HIV showed CDR3 length ranges narrower than those of controls.

Remarks on this clone: Its antigen remains unidentified.

A minimum of one pre-ART and two post-ART PBMC samples existed for each donor. Survey level was the resolution at which the v3.0 immunoSEQ assay ran. Each sample aimed for about 40,000-50,000 sequenced T-cell genomes. Generated by immunoSEQ multiplex PCR, the TCRdb table keeps only in-frame clones and is missing some. The data contain about 12,000 clones, 60% to 75% of them singletons. Germline CDR1 LNHDA, CDR2 SQIVND (reference sequence). The CDR3 runs to 14 residues. The V end lost 3 bases, the J end lost 2 bases, and 8 bases lay between the germline ends. Source: unsorted PBMCs, taken approximately 3.1 years before starting antiretroviral therapy. This clonotype was sampled from a man aged 40-50 years with HIV. J is TRBJ1-3 and V is TRBV19, with D perhaps TRBD1 (5 bases). The CDR3, as DNA: TGTGCCAGTAGTATTGGAGGGGCTGGAAACACCATATATTTT. It encodes CASSIGGAGNTIYF.